Included here is one T cell receptor (beta chain) sequence, with context. The data were taken from a study of blood T cell repertoires in COVID-19. Study-level information: The study drew acute and convalescent COVID-19 samples from the United States, Italy and Spain. The cDNA or gDNA used as material had been derived from T cells, B-cell-depleted T cells, or PBMCs.

The protocol was immunoSEQ multiplex PCR, while the TCRdb copy is restricted to in-frame clones and leaves out a portion. This sample has fewer than 600,000 clones; about 91% occur once, and the top ten carry about 1%. The germline gives CDR1 SGHRS, CDR2 YFSETQ. Trimming at V came to 4 bases and at J to 7 bases, leaving 13 bases not matched to a gene. This CDR3 is 16 amino acids long. Seattle-derived patients entered the study during active infection and were followed longitudinally. The TCR was taken from a man between 18 and 29 years old with COVID-19, enrolled during active disease. The sequenced sample was peripheral blood. V usage is TRBV5-1 and J usage is TRBJ2-1; the match to TRBD1 covers 8 bases. Here the CDR3 reads CASSQPGQGTPNEQFF. The CDR3 DNA sequence: TGCGCCAGCAGCCAACCAGGACAGGGTACCCCTAATGAGCAGTTCTTC.